This TCR beta chain was recovered during a study of blood T cell repertoires in COVID-19 (dated by TCRdb to the early 2020s). For the wider study: Samples covering the acute and convalescent phases of COVID-19 were provided by collaborators in the United States, Italy and Spain. The material from the prospective study consisted of cDNA or gDNA derived from T cells, B-cell-depleted T cells, or PBMCs. The dataset comprised deeply sampled blood TCRbeta repertoires from subjects exposed to, actively infected with, or recovered from COVID-19. A freely available public database, intended as a resource for researchers studying the immune response to SARS-CoV-2, is where the repertoires were released. Samples were obtained from the ongoing ImmuneRACE study (first 160 participants) and from about 1,300 subjects provided by 6 global collaborators. Nearly every sample came with metadata listing a de-identified subject ID, COVID-19 status, age in years and sex. Where available, HLA class I and class II types were taken from metadata supplied by the sample provider and were not determined by assay-based typing. Beyond this particular receptor, the publication reports: Clinical and demographic metadata were provided uncurated, with the amount varying by source and participant.

Collaborating institutions collected whole blood in K2EDTA tubes following their own protocols. For TCRbeta analysis, collaborators shipped samples as frozen whole blood, isolated PBMCs, or DNA extracted from either of those sample types. The CDR3 spans 17 residues, from the cysteine through the phenylalanine. Solely the CDR3 DNA is kept, with 51 bases framed from the first base. V trim: 4 bases; J trim: 5 bases; unmatched bases: 16. Remarks on this clone: Its binding antigen is unknown. The input lacks base qualities; no much larger clone sits a single base away.

The immunoSEQ Assay, a bias-controlled multiplex PCR, was used to amplify TCRbeta CDR3 regions from genomic DNA. Under the source paper's analysis protocol: Nucleated cell counts per sample were estimated from amplification of reference gene primers within the assay. To quantify the absolute abundance of each unique TCRbeta CDR3 rearrangement, sequence reads were collapsed and filtered. For each sample, productive Simpson clonality was calculated as the square root of Simpson's diversity index across productive rearrangements. In TCRdb, the immuneACCESS table is reduced to in-frame sequences with V and J assigned. These tables do not hold every clone; where another copy was compared, an unresolved V gene accounts for under half, and the others remain unexplained. V and J calls plus clone size are reproduced from that table; the DNA served to infer D and trimming. Here the sample has tens of thousands of clones; 65% to 85% occur a single time. About 30% of the sample goes to the ten largest clones.

This clonotype was sampled from a woman aged 80 or over with acute or convalescent COVID-19. The sequence is built from TRBV5-3 and TRBJ1-1; TRBD1 lines up with 8 middle nucleotides. TRBV5-3 is an ORF, with its function uncertain. The sample taken for sequencing was peripheral blood. The nucleotides are TGTGCCAGAAGCCCCCCCGCCTGGACAGGGTTGGGGACTGAAGCTTTCTTT. It codes for CARSPPAWTGLGTEAFF.